These 18 T cell receptor beta chains were all obtained from the same sample, sequenced in a study of cytomegalovirus exposure and HLA in healthy donors. Both 60 Vbeta primers and 13 Jbeta primers went into the PCR. Some clones are missing from TCRdb's copy, which holds only in-frame ones; the method was immunoSEQ multiplex PCR. The repertoire table contains about 140,000 clones. Sequenced: PBMCs. These receptors were obtained from a male donor in good health and CMV-seronegative.

This chain uses TRBV7-8 with TRBJ2-7, with a weak D call TRBD2 (6 bases). This CDR3 comprises 16 residues. From germline, CDR1 is SGHVS and CDR2 FQNEAQ. Trimming took off 0 bases at V and 4 bases at J, with 16 bases between the two ends. This CDR3 is CASSLASSGPPYEQYF. For the CDR3, the DNA is TGTGCCAGCAGCTTAGCGAGTAGCGGACCCCCGTACGAGCAGTACTTC.

The V and J genes are TRBV29-1 and TRBJ2-5, with D possibly being TRBD2 (5 bases). The DNA end favors TRBJ2-7, so the J call may be wrong. Germline loops: CDR1 SQVTM, CDR2 ANQGSEA. CDR3 length: 13 amino acids. The CDR3 DNA follows: TGCAGCGTCGACCCGACGGGGTCCTACGAGCAGTACTTC. This codes for CSVDPTGSYEQYF.

The J gene is TRBJ1-2, the V gene TRBV2; D not resolved. V lost 7 bases and J lost 7, with 13 bases in between. Per germline, CDR1 SNHLY and CDR2 FYNNEI. The CDR3 sequence is 12 residues long. CDR3 DNA: TGTGCCAGCACCCCAGCGGAAGCTGGCTACACCTTC. As protein: CASTPAEAGYTF.

The CDR3 DNA reads as TGTGCCAGCAGGATCCCAGGCGGGGAGACCCAGTACTTC. Protein product: CASRIPGGETQYF. The chain combines TRBV6-6 with TRBJ2-5; possibly TRBD2 for D (5 bases). Germline V CDR1 and CDR2: MNHNY, SVGAGI (reference sequence). CDR3 size: 13 residues. Trimming pared 6 bases from V and 5 bases from J, leaving 13 bases between.

V and J are TRBV5-1 and TRBJ2-7; TRBD1 agrees at 9 bases. The junction had 12 bases not matched to a gene; V was cut back by 3 bases and J by 5 bases. The CDR3 spans 16 residues. Germline V CDR1 and CDR2: SGHRS, YFSETQ. In nucleotides, the CDR3 is TGCGCCAGCAGCTCCTCACCGGGACAGGGTATCCACGAGCAGTACTTC. Encoded protein: CASSSSPGQGIHEQYF.

This rearrangement joins TRBV7-2 to TRBJ1-2; D is unclear. V lost 1 base and J 8 bases, leaving 11 bases between the germline ends. Germline V CDR1 and CDR2: SGHTA, FQGNSA. The CDR3 runs to 13 residues. CDR3 DNA: TGTGCCAGCAGCTTAGGGGGAGAACGGGGCTACACCTTC. Amino acids: CASSLGGERGYTF. The whole variable domain, remainder taken from reference TRBV7-2 and TRBJ1-2, is GAGVSQSPSNKVTEKGKDVELRCDPISGHTALYWYRQSLGQGLEFLIYFQGNSAPDKSGLPSDRFSAERTGGSVSTLTIQRTQQEDSAVYLCASSLGGERGYTFGSGTRLTVV.

V and J are TRBV7-9 and TRBJ1-5; D unresolved. Trimming stripped 5 bases from V and 3 bases from J, with 14 bases between. Germline CDR1 reads SEHNR; CDR2 reads FQNEAQ (reference sequence). The length of the CDR3 is 15 residues. CDR3 sequence: CASSPFRGDNQPQHF. For the CDR3, the DNA is TGTGCCAGCAGCCCTTTTCGGGGAGACAATCAGCCCCAGCATTTT.

The chain employs TRBV15 and TRBJ2-7, with D maybe TRBD1 (6 bases). Germline V gene lookup returns CDR1 LNHNV and CDR2 YYDKDF (reference sequence). The ends were cut back, 0 bases at V and 7 bases at J, with 16 bases in the middle. This CDR3 region has 15 residues. CDR3 coding DNA: TGTGCCACCAGCAGAGATGGCAGGGGCATTGGGGAGCAGTACTTC. This codes for CATSRDGRGIGEQYF. The complete variable domain, with remaining parts taken from reference TRBV15 and TRBJ2-7, reads DAMVIQNPRYQVTQFGKPVTLSCSQTLNHNVMYWYQQKSSQAPKLLFHYYDKDFNNEADTPDNFQSRRPNTSFCFLDIRSPGLGDTAMYLCATSRDGRGIGEQYFGPGTRLTVT.

The J gene is TRBJ1-2, the V gene TRBV9; 9 bases agree with TRBD1. The CDR3 length is 14 residues. The germline gives CDR1 SGDLS, CDR2 YYNGEE. V was pared by 2 bases and J by 1 base, with 0 bases of the junction left unmatched. The CDR3 DNA reads TGTGCCAGCAGCGTGGGACAGGGTAACTATGGCTACACCTTC. Protein: CASSVGQGNYGYTF.

The V and J genes are TRBV29-1 and TRBJ2-1; 7 nucleotides line up with TRBD1. The CDR3 extends over 15 amino acids. The J segment lost 8 bases and the V segment lost 4 bases, leaving 14 bases of the junction unmatched. In germline, CDR1 is SQVTM, CDR2 ANQGSEA. The CDR3 reads CSVVRVGTVVDEQFF. DNA of the CDR3: TGCAGCGTTGTGCGGGTCGGGACAGTGGTCGATGAGCAGTTCTTC.

This chain connects TRBV7-2 to TRBJ1-1; 8 nucleotides agree with TRBD1. Unmatched junction bases numbered 11, after V lost 7 bases and J lost 4 bases. This CDR3 is 15 amino acids long. Germline loops: CDR1 SGHTA, CDR2 FQGNSA. CDR3 in DNA: TGTGCCAGCAACCTATACAGGGGGGGAAGCACTGAAGCTTTCTTT. Translation: CASNLYRGGSTEAFF.

The chain is built from TRBV6-4 and TRBJ2-3; TRBD1 might be the D (6 bases). Germline values: CDR1 MRHNA, CDR2 SNTAGT. V lost 5 bases and J lost 1, with 13 bases in between. The length of the CDR3 is 15 residues. The CDR3 loop reads CASSPGARGTDTQYF. CDR3 nucleotide sequence: TGTGCCAGCAGTCCAGGGGCGAGGGGCACAGATACGCAGTATTTT.

The chain has TRBV11-2 and TRBJ2-7; TRBD2 agrees at 13 bases. V dropped 5 bases and J dropped 2; count of bases not matched to a gene: 3. The germline CDR1 and CDR2 sequences are SGHAT and FQNNGV. The CDR3 runs to 15 residues. CDR3 bases: TGTGCCAGCAGCCTACTAGCGGGGGGGCCCTACGAGCAGTACTTC. This translates into CASSLLAGGPYEQYF. Using reference TRBV11-2 and TRBJ2-7 for the parts outside the CDR3, the full variable domain is EAGVAQSPRYKIIEKRQSVAFWCNPISGHATLYWYQQILGQGPKLLIQFQNNGVVDDSQLPKDRFSAERLKGVDSTLKIQPAKLEDSAVYLCASSLLAGGPYEQYFGPGTRLTVT.

This CDR3 reads CASTGISTNEKLFF. The CDR3 region has the DNA TGTGCCAGTACCGGGATCTCGACTAATGAAAAACTGTTTTTT. V is TRBV19 and J is TRBJ1-4, with D unclear. V lost 7 bases, J lost 2 bases, and 11 bases lay in between. The CDR3 has 14 residues. Germline loops: CDR1 LNHDA, CDR2 SQIVND (reference sequence).

J is TRBJ1-1 and V is TRBV19; D might be TRBD1 (6 bases). Trimming took 4 bases from V and 5 from J, leaving 20 bases between them. CDR1 is LNHDA, CDR2 SQIVND, per germline (reference sequence). This CDR3 has 16 residues. The CDR3 DNA sequence: TGTGCCAGTAGTACTCGTACGGGGGGGCGCGGGACTGAAGCTTTCTTT. Its protein product is CASSTRTGGRGTEAFF.

The V call is TRBV27, the J call TRBJ1-5; TRBD1 agrees at 7 bases. Per the germline V gene, CDR1 is MNHEY and CDR2 is SMNVEV (reference sequence). J was trimmed by 4 bases and V by 0 bases; bases with no gene match: 3. The length of the CDR3 is 15 residues. CDR3 sequence reads: CASSLSGQKNQPQHF. CDR3 nucleotide sequence: TGTGCCAGCAGTTTATCGGGACAGAAGAATCAGCCCCAGCATTTT.

This chain uses TRBV5-6 with TRBJ2-2; 10 bases match TRBD1. From germline, CDR1 is SGHDT and CDR2 YYEEEE. The V segment lost 4 bases and the J segment 4 bases; nucleotides outside the gene matches: 1. The CDR3 extends over 14 amino acids. The CDR3 spells CASSRQGATGELFF. DNA of the CDR3: TGTGCCAGCAGCCGACAGGGGGCCACCGGGGAGCTGTTTTTT.

This chain connects TRBV5-1 to TRBJ1-4, with 10 bases aligning to TRBD1. Germline loops: CDR1 SGHRS, CDR2 YFSETQ. V lost 2 bases, J lost 5 bases, and 3 bases stayed unmatched. The CDR3 has 15 amino acids. The CDR3 sequence is CASSLLTGGNEKLFF. In DNA form, the CDR3 reads TGCGCCAGCAGCTTATTGACAGGGGGCAATGAAAAACTGTTTTTT.